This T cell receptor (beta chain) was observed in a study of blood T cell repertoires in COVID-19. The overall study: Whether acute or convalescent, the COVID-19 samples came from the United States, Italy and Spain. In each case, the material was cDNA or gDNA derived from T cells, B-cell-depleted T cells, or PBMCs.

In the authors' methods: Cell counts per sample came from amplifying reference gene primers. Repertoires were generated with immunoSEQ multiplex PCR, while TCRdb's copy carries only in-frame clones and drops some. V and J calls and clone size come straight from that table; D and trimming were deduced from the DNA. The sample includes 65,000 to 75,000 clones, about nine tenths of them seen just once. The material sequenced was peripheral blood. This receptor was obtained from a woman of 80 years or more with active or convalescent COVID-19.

The CDR3 bases are TGTGCCAGCAGCGGGGGGGGACCCAATCAGCCCCAGCATTTT. As protein: CASSGGGPNQPQHF. The chain joins TRBV6-2 or TRBV6-3 to TRBJ1-5; D is perhaps TRBD1 (5 bases). Between the trimmed V and J ends, which lost 6 bases and 3 bases, there was a span of 12 bases. The CDR3 totals 14 residues. Looked up from germline, CDR1 is MNHEY and CDR2 is SVGEGT.